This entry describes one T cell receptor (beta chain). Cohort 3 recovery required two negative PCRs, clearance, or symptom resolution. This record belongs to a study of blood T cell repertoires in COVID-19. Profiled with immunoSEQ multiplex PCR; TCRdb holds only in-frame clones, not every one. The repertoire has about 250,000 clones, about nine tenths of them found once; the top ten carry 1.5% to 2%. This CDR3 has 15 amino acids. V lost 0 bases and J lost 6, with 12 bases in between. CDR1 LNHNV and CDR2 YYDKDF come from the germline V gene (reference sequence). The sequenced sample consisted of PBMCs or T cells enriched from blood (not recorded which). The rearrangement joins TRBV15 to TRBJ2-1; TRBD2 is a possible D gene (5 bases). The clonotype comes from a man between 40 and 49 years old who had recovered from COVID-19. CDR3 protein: CATSRDRGLLNEQFF. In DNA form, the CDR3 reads TGTGCCACCAGCAGAGATCGAGGGCTCCTCAATGAGCAGTTCTTC.